Detailed here is one TCR beta chain. Its antigen has not been determined. No much larger clone is present one base from it, and per-base qualities are unavailable. The sample belongs to a study of shared clonotypes between healthy human individuals (TCRdb year 2020). Turning to the overall study: The cohort comprised two women and three men aged 18 to 49 years. Per donor, three plates each were used for CD4 naive and CD4 memory, two for CD8 naive, and one for CD8 memory. The study deeply sequenced blood TCR repertoires of five healthy adults to estimate repertoire size and the extent of clonotype sharing between individuals. To increase sequencing depth and limit assay-specific biases, different laboratories used diverse techniques to prepare libraries and sequence TCR repertoires. Per donor, leukapheresis produced somewhere between about 0.8 and 9.5 billion PBMCs. Summary of the overall study and its limitations: Across a handful of donors, roughly 5% of naive CD4, roughly 3.5% of naive CD8, around 2.5% of memory CD4, and 0.4% of memory CD8 clonotypes were shared. Estimated clonotype richness was generally larger for naive than for memory subsets. Compared with non-shared clonotypes, clonotypes shared by all four sorted-subset donors had higher generation probabilities. Based on pairwise subsampling, the degree of clonotype sharing among donors was expected to be affected by sequencing depth. The small number of donors limited the genetic and exposure-history diversity represented. Only blood was sampled, and tissue TCR repertoires likely differ from those in blood. Incomplete sequencing was indicated by rarefaction of sorted-subset datasets, despite the large sequencing depth.

Healthy HIV-negative adults with no recently reported acute infections or vaccinations were included as donors. Only Caucasian adults living in Nashville, Tennessee, USA were represented among the donors. CD4+ T cells were enriched by magnetic negative selection; naive cells were then positively selected on CD45RA, and the negative fraction formed the memory subset. After blood collection by leukapheresis, PBMCs were isolated using Ficoll-Histopaque density gradient centrifugation and then cryopreserved in the vapor phase of liquid nitrogen. Analytical flow cytometry was used to check the purity and quantity of every magnetically sorted T cell population. From each sorted fraction, genomic DNA was isolated and quantified by UV absorbance on a Nanodrop 2000c. TCR CDR3 regions were amplified from genomic DNA by multiplex PCR using the deep immunoSEQ assay. Genomic DNA extracted from each cell subset was distributed evenly over all wells of several immunoSEQ 96-well plates, and each plate served as one replicate. Each replicate PCR for sorted subsets received around 200 ng genomic DNA, equal to roughly 30,000 T cell genomes. Purified libraries were quantified with a Qubit 3.0 fluorometer, sized on a Bioanalyzer 2100, and re-quantified with the KAPA Library Quantification kit. A separate single-read 150-cycle Illumina NextSeq 550 flow cell was used to sequence each immunoSEQ 96-well plate. Per the source publication's procedure: Because the immunoSEQ output included only junctional sequences and no quality scores, the filtering could not be the same as the filtering used for full-length reads. To assign V/J genes and CDR3, sequences were annotated against IMGT germline references using PyIR, a Python wrapper for IgBLAST v1.9. Reads were filtered out if the reads had weak V/J assignments (E-value above 1e-6), no CDR3, stop codons, out-of-frame junctions, or ambiguous translated residues. V3J clonotypes were defined as sequences sharing the same inferred V gene, J gene, and CDR3 amino acid sequence. To compute the percentage overlap between repertoires, the number of shared unique clonotypes was divided by the size of the smaller repertoire. Three approaches were used to assess repertoire richness: RTK rarefaction, the Chao1 estimator, and Recon v2.1 estimates of unobserved clonotypes. For all TCRbeta clonotypes obtained by the gDNA method from several donors, generation probabilities were computed with OLGA. TCRdb took over this immuneACCESS table, retaining in-frame rearrangements with V and J assigned. Such tables are incomplete; in checked studies, under half of the missing clones stem from an unresolved V gene, and the remainder is unexplained. V, J and clone size derive from that table, while D and trimming were established from the DNA sequence. The sample yields some 2.3 million clones; more than 80% were counted once. The biggest ten clones account for 0.35% to 0.5% of the sample.

Sample: naive CD4+ T cells from PBMCs. Sample cell subset or site, as interpreted from the label and publication: CD45RA+ positively selected. The TCR sequence derives from a man aged 18 to 30 in good health. Some clones in this sample may be carry-over from other donors' samples.

The bases read TGTGCCAGCAGCTTTCGAATAGGGACAGGGACGAATGAGCAGTTCTTC. It encodes CASSFRIGTGTNEQFF. The chain employs TRBV7-8 and TRBJ2-1, with 9 bases matching TRBD1. Including cysteine and phenylalanine, the CDR3 has 16 amino acids. CDR3 DNA is the only sequence kept; it has 48 bases, read in frame from the first base. The germline V gene gives CDR1 as SGHVS and CDR2 as FQNEAQ. For this chain, trimming is 3 bases at the V end and 7 bases at the J end, and the number of junction bases without a gene match is 10.